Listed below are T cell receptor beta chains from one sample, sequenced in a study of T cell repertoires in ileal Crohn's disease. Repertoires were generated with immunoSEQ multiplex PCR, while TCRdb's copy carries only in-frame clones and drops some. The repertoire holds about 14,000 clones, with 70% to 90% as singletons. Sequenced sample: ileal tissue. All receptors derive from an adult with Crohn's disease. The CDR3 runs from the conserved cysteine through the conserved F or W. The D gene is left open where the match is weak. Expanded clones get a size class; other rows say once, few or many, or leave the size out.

CDR3 DNA: TGCGCCAGCAGCCCCGGACAGACCAATTCACCCCTCCACTTT; CDR3 protein: CASSPGQTNSPLHF; V gene: TRBV5-1; J gene: TRBJ1-6; clone size: -; D gene: -
CDR3 DNA: TGTGCCTGGAGTCTGGGACTAGCGGGGGATACGCAGTATTTT; CDR3 protein: CAWSLGLAGDTQYF; V gene: TRBV30; J gene: TRBJ2-3; clone size: -; D gene: TRBD2
CDR3 DNA: TGCGCCAGCAGCTTGGCCATGGTAGCGGGAGGCAATGAGCAGTTCTTC; CDR3 protein: CASSLAMVAGGNEQFF; V gene: TRBV5-1; J gene: TRBJ2-1; clone size: -; D gene: TRBD2
CDR3 DNA: TGTGCCAGCAGCCCCGAGGCGGGGAGGGTAGCTTTCTTT; CDR3 protein: CASSPEAGRVAFF; V gene: TRBV7-2; J gene: TRBJ1-1; clone size: -; D gene: -
CDR3 DNA: TGTGCCAGTAGTATCCAAACGGGACTAAACGAGCAGTACTTC; CDR3 protein: CASSIQTGLNEQYF; V gene: TRBV19; J gene: TRBJ2-7; clone size: -; D gene: TRBD2
CDR3 DNA: TGTGCCAGCAGCTTCAGGGACAGGGGAAACACTGAAGCTTTCTTT; CDR3 protein: CASSFRDRGNTEAFF; V gene: TRBV5-4; J gene: TRBJ1-1; clone size: -; D gene: TRBD1
CDR3 DNA: TGTGCCAGCAGTTTATCCTCGGACAGTTTGGGCTACACCTTC; CDR3 protein: CASSLSSDSLGYTF; V gene: TRBV28; J gene: TRBJ1-2; clone size: -; D gene: -
CDR3 DNA: TGTGCCAGCAGCCCCCAGGGGATCCCCGAGGAGACCCAGTACTTC; CDR3 protein: CASSPQGIPEETQYF; V gene: TRBV7-3; J gene: TRBJ2-5; clone size: -; D gene: -
CDR3 DNA: TGTGCCAGCAGCGGCGGGAGCACCTACGAGCAGTACTTC; CDR3 protein: CASSGGSTYEQYF; V gene: TRBV7-2; J gene: TRBJ2-7; clone size: -; D gene: TRBD2
CDR3 DNA: TGTGCCAGCAGTGCGCGGGAATACAATGAGCAGTTCTTC; CDR3 protein: CASSAREYNEQFF; V gene: TRBV27; J gene: TRBJ2-1; clone size: -; D gene: -
CDR3 DNA: TGTGCTAGTGGCCCAGACAGTGTTGAAGCTTTCTTT; CDR3 protein: CASGPDSVEAFF; V gene: TRBV12-5; J gene: TRBJ1-1; clone size: -; D gene: -
CDR3 DNA: TGTGCCAGCTCACCACCGCAGGGCAATCAGCCCCAGCATTTT; CDR3 protein: CASSPPQGNQPQHF; V gene: TRBV18; J gene: TRBJ1-5; clone size: -; D gene: -
CDR3 DNA: TGTGCCAGCAGTTTCAGCGGGAGGGGGTACGAGCAGTACTTC; CDR3 protein: CASSFSGRGYEQYF; V gene: TRBV6-5; J gene: TRBJ2-7; clone size: -; D gene: TRBD2
CDR3 DNA: TGTGCCAGCAGCCAAGATGGAGGGTACCAAGAGACCCAGTACTTC; CDR3 protein: CASSQDGGYQETQYF; V gene: TRBV14; J gene: TRBJ2-5; clone size: few; D gene: -
CDR3 DNA: TGCAGCGTTGTGGGGGCAGGGGGCACTGGTGTGAACACTGAAGCTTTCTTT; CDR3 protein: CSVVGAGGTGVNTEAFF; V gene: TRBV29-1; J gene: TRBJ1-1; clone size: once; D gene: TRBD1
CDR3 DNA: TGCAGTGCTACAGGGTACTATGGCTACACCTTC; CDR3 protein: CSATGYYGYTF; V gene: TRBV20-1; J gene: TRBJ1-2; clone size: once; D gene: -
CDR3 DNA: TGTGCCAGCAGTTACCCGGGGGGTTCGAACACTGAAGCTTTCTTT; CDR3 protein: CASSYPGGSNTEAFF; V gene: TRBV6-6; J gene: TRBJ1-1; clone size: -; D gene: -
CDR3 DNA: TGTGCCAGCAAAGCGGGAGTAGTTGGGGTCGGGGAGCTGTTTTTT; CDR3 protein: CASKAGVVGVGELFF; V gene: TRBV6-5; J gene: TRBJ2-2; clone size: -; D gene: TRBD2
CDR3 DNA: TGTGCCAGCAGTTACCCACCTAGTAACAATGAGCAGTTCTTC; CDR3 protein: CASSYPPSNNEQFF; V gene: TRBV6-6; J gene: TRBJ2-1; clone size: -; D gene: -
CDR3 DNA: TGTGCCAGTAGTATGGGACTGCGCTCTGGGGCCAACGTCCTGACTTTC; CDR3 protein: CASSMGLRSGANVLTF; V gene: TRBV19; J gene: TRBJ2-6; clone size: -; D gene: -
CDR3 DNA: TGTGCCTGGAGAAGGAACAGGTACAATTCACCCCTCCACTTT; CDR3 protein: CAWRRNRYNSPLHF; V gene: TRBV30; J gene: TRBJ1-6; clone size: few; D gene: -
CDR3 DNA: TGTGCCAGCAGCCAACCGGCCAGAGGGATAGGTGGGGCCAACGTCCTGACTTTC; CDR3 protein: CASSQPARGIGGANVLTF; V gene: TRBV4-2; J gene: TRBJ2-6; clone size: -; D gene: -
CDR3 DNA: TGCGCCAGCAGCTTGCGACAGGGGGTGTCTTTATCCGGGGAGCTGTTTTTT; CDR3 protein: CASSLRQGVSLSGELFF; V gene: TRBV5-1; J gene: TRBJ2-2; clone size: -; D gene: TRBD1
CDR3 DNA: TGTGCCAGCAGCTTAAGGGGGAAGGCCTACAATGAGCAGTTCTTC; CDR3 protein: CASSLRGKAYNEQFF; V gene: TRBV11-3; J gene: TRBJ2-1; clone size: -; D gene: -
CDR3 DNA: TGTGCCAGTAGTATTTATCAGGGGATAACGACCGGGGAGCTGTTTTTT; CDR3 protein: CASSIYQGITTGELFF; V gene: TRBV19; J gene: TRBJ2-2; clone size: -; D gene: -
CDR3 DNA: TGTGCCATCAGTAACCCGGGACTAGTAGGCTACGAGCAGTACTTC; CDR3 protein: CAISNPGLVGYEQYF; V gene: TRBV10-3; J gene: TRBJ2-7; clone size: -; D gene: TRBD2
CDR3 DNA: TGTGCCAGCAGCCCCGGGACACTACCCTACGAGCAGTACTTC; CDR3 protein: CASSPGTLPYEQYF; V gene: TRBV4-2; J gene: TRBJ2-7; clone size: -; D gene: -
CDR3 DNA: TGCGCCAGCAGCTCCGGGATGGGCGGGAACGAGCAGTACTTC; CDR3 protein: CASSSGMGGNEQYF; V gene: TRBV5-1; J gene: TRBJ2-7; clone size: -; D gene: -
CDR3 DNA: TGTGCCAGCAACCCCGAGAACTCGGCGGGTGGCTACACCTTC; CDR3 protein: CASNPENSAGGYTF; V gene: TRBV7-9; J gene: TRBJ1-2; clone size: -; D gene: -
CDR3 DNA: TGCAGCGTCGTCGGACAGGTGCCCTACGAGCAGTACTTC; CDR3 protein: CSVVGQVPYEQYF; V gene: TRBV29-1; J gene: TRBJ2-7; clone size: -; D gene: TRBD1
CDR3 DNA: TGTGCCAGCAGGGCGGAACAGGGGGCTAACACCGGGGAGCTGTTTTTT; CDR3 protein: CASRAEQGANTGELFF; V gene: TRBV2; J gene: TRBJ2-2; clone size: few; D gene: TRBD1
CDR3 DNA: TGTGCCAGTAGTTCCGCAGCGATCCCGAACACTGAAGCTTTCTTT; CDR3 protein: CASSSAAIPNTEAFF; V gene: TRBV19; J gene: TRBJ1-1; clone size: -; D gene: -
CDR3 DNA: TGTGCCAGCTCACCATTCGGACAGGGAGGAACCGGGGAGCTGTTTTTT; CDR3 protein: CASSPFGQGGTGELFF; V gene: TRBV18; J gene: TRBJ2-2; clone size: -; D gene: TRBD1
CDR3 DNA: TGTGCCAGCAGCCGGGGGGCCCAATCAGATACGCAGTATTTT; CDR3 protein: CASSRGAQSDTQYF; V gene: TRBV6-1; J gene: TRBJ2-3; clone size: once; D gene: -
CDR3 DNA: TGTGCCAGCAGCTCGGGACAGGCGATTTCACCCCTCCACTTT; CDR3 protein: CASSSGQAISPLHF; V gene: TRBV7-6; J gene: TRBJ1-6; clone size: -; D gene: TRBD1
CDR3 DNA: TGTGCCAGCAGCCGGAGACAGACCGAGCAGTACTTC; CDR3 protein: CASSRRQTEQYF; V gene: TRBV6-6; J gene: TRBJ2-7; clone size: -; D gene: -
CDR3 DNA: TGTGCCAGCAGCTTTTCAGGGGGTTTTACTCAGCCCCAGCATTTT; CDR3 protein: CASSFSGGFTQPQHF; V gene: TRBV5-5; J gene: TRBJ1-5; clone size: -; D gene: TRBD1
CDR3 DNA: TGTGCCAGCAGCTCAGGGACAGGACGTTCTAATTCACCCCTCCACTTT; CDR3 protein: CASSSGTGRSNSPLHF; V gene: TRBV5-6; J gene: TRBJ1-6; clone size: few; D gene: TRBD1
CDR3 DNA: TGTGCCAGCAGCTTCACAGCTCCGGATTCACCCCTCCACTTT; CDR3 protein: CASSFTAPDSPLHF; V gene: TRBV13; J gene: TRBJ1-6; clone size: -; D gene: -
CDR3 DNA: TGTGCCAGCTCACCACAGGGACAGGGCTACAATGAGCAGTTCTTC; CDR3 protein: CASSPQGQGYNEQFF; V gene: TRBV18; J gene: TRBJ2-1; clone size: -; D gene: TRBD1
CDR3 DNA: TGTGCCAGCAGCACGGACAGGGGGGTACCCTACGAGCAGTACTTC; CDR3 protein: CASSTDRGVPYEQYF; V gene: TRBV5-5; J gene: TRBJ2-7; clone size: -; D gene: TRBD1
CDR3 DNA: TGTGCCAGCAGCTTCGACAGGGGGCGCAGGGGTGGCTACACCTTC; CDR3 protein: CASSFDRGRRGGYTF; V gene: TRBV7-2; J gene: TRBJ1-2; clone size: -; D gene: TRBD1
CDR3 DNA: TGCGCCAGCAGCCAAGATAAGACAAGAAGCACAGATACGCAGTATTTT; CDR3 protein: CASSQDKTRSTDTQYF; V gene: TRBV4-1; J gene: TRBJ2-3; clone size: -; D gene: -
CDR3 DNA: TGTGCCTACCGTGCAGGGACCTATAATTCACCCCTCCACTTT; CDR3 protein: CAYRAGTYNSPLHF; V gene: TRBV30; J gene: TRBJ1-6; clone size: -; D gene: -
CDR3 DNA: TGTGCCAGCAGCTCCCAGGGGGTCCTTAATGAAAAACTGTTTTTT; CDR3 protein: CASSSQGVLNEKLFF; V gene: TRBV5-5; J gene: TRBJ1-4; clone size: -; D gene: TRBD1
CDR3 DNA: TGTGCCAGCAGCCCCCCCGGTGGTTATGGCTACACCTTC; CDR3 protein: CASSPPGGYGYTF; V gene: TRBV11-2; J gene: TRBJ1-2; clone size: -; D gene: -
CDR3 DNA: TGCGCCAGCAGCTTTGCAGGGTTGGGCGCCTACAATGAGCAGTTCTTC; CDR3 protein: CASSFAGLGAYNEQFF; V gene: TRBV5-1; J gene: TRBJ2-1; clone size: -; D gene: -
CDR3 DNA: TGTGCCAGCAGTCCTACCCAGCGGGAGGGCCCTAAAGAGACCCAGTACTTC; CDR3 protein: CASSPTQREGPKETQYF; V gene: TRBV27; J gene: TRBJ2-5; clone size: -; D gene: TRBD2
CDR3 DNA: TGTGCCAGCAGCCCTGGGCGTCAAACGGCCGGGGAGCTGTTTTTT; CDR3 protein: CASSPGRQTAGELFF; V gene: TRBV7-3; J gene: TRBJ2-2; clone size: -; D gene: -
CDR3 DNA: TGCGCCAGCAGCCACGAGACAGGGAACACCGGGGAGCTGTTTTTT; CDR3 protein: CASSHETGNTGELFF; V gene: TRBV5-1; J gene: TRBJ2-2; clone size: -; D gene: -
CDR3 DNA: TGTGCCAGCTCGTCAGAGACAGAAATAAATGGCTACACCTTC; CDR3 protein: CASSSETEINGYTF; V gene: TRBV18; J gene: TRBJ1-2; clone size: -; D gene: -
CDR3 DNA: TGCGCCAGCAGCTCTCTAGCGGGAGTCGTGAACAATGAGCAGTTCTTC; CDR3 protein: CASSSLAGVVNNEQFF; V gene: TRBV5-1; J gene: TRBJ2-1; clone size: -; D gene: TRBD2
CDR3 DNA: TGTGCCAGGACTACGACAGGGGGCTCCTACAATGAGCAGTTCTTC; CDR3 protein: CARTTTGGSYNEQFF; V gene: TRBV2; J gene: TRBJ2-1; clone size: -; D gene: TRBD1
CDR3 DNA: TGTGCCAGCAGCACGGAGGAGGGCTACAATGAGCAGTTCTTC; CDR3 protein: CASSTEEGYNEQFF; V gene: TRBV9; J gene: TRBJ2-1; clone size: -; D gene: -
CDR3 DNA: TGCGCCAGCAGCCCCAGCACCGGGACTTTCACAGATACGCAGTATTTT; CDR3 protein: CASSPSTGTFTDTQYF; V gene: TRBV5-1; J gene: TRBJ2-3; clone size: -; D gene: -
CDR3 DNA: TGTGCCAGCAGCGCACAACAGACAGAATACTATGGCTACACCTTC; CDR3 protein: CASSAQQTEYYGYTF; V gene: TRBV7-2; J gene: TRBJ1-2; clone size: -; D gene: -
CDR3 DNA: TGTGCCAGCAGCTTAGGGGGACAGGGCTATCAGCCCCAGCATTTT; CDR3 protein: CASSLGGQGYQPQHF; V gene: TRBV7-2; J gene: TRBJ1-5; clone size: -; D gene: TRBD1
CDR3 DNA: TGCGCCAGCAGCCAAGATCCCTTCGAATCTCTAGCGAACGGGGAGCTGTTTTTT; CDR3 protein: CASSQDPFESLANGELFF; V gene: TRBV4-3; J gene: TRBJ2-2; clone size: few; D gene: -
CDR3 DNA: TGCAGCGTTGAGTTTATGGGAGGGGAAAAACTGTTTTTT; CDR3 protein: CSVEFMGGEKLFF; V gene: TRBV29-1; J gene: TRBJ1-4; clone size: -; D gene: -